Following are 2 T cell receptor beta chains from one sample sequenced in a study of beta chain features in type 1 diabetes. Whole-study results and caveats: Across all four CD4+ subsets, people with type 1 diabetes showed modestly shorter TCRB CDR3s.

These TCRs are of unknown antigen specificity. All of the isolated RNA was reverse transcribed, so expressed TCRB transcripts were sequenced. Here immunoSEQ multiplex PCR was the method, and the copy in TCRdb shows in-frame clones only, minus some. The top ten hold roughly 0.016% of the sample, which has fewer than 450,000 clones, roughly 12% seen once. Sequencing was carried out using naive CD4+ T cells from blood. These receptors were collected from a young woman with type 1 diabetes.

The chain couples TRBV6-5 to TRBJ2-3; 8 nucleotides line up with TRBD2. CDR3 size: 16 residues. V lost 0 bases, J lost 5 bases, and 7 bases stayed unmatched. Germline V gene lookup returns CDR1 MNHEY and CDR2 SVGAGI. The CDR3 reads CASSYSISGIGDTQYF. Here the CDR3 DNA reads TGTGCCAGCAGTTACTCCATTAGCGGGATAGGAGATACGCAGTATTTT.

This clone was seen a few times. This rearrangement joins TRBV10-3 to TRBJ2-5; 13 bases match TRBD2. Germline CDR1 reads ENHRY; CDR2 reads SYGVKD. There are 16 residues in the CDR3. J lost 5 bases, V lost 1 base, and 4 bases had no gene match. CDR3: CAISELTSGRTETQYF. CDR3 DNA sequence: TGTGCCATCAGTGAGTTGACTAGCGGGAGGACGGAGACCCAGTACTTC.